A single sample is the source of the 27 T cell receptor beta chains below, sequenced in a study of shared clonotypes between healthy human individuals. Some clones are missing from TCRdb's copy, which holds only in-frame ones; the method was immunoSEQ multiplex PCR. Among approximately 720,000 clones, less than 80% were seen once, and the ten largest hold around 1.8%. The sequenced material came from memory CD4+ T cells sorted from blood. The subset: CD45RA-negative fraction. These receptors came from a woman aged 25 to 45 in good health.

This clone was observed a few times. V and J are TRBV14 and TRBJ2-6, with D perhaps TRBD1 (5 bases). This CDR3 is built from 15 residues. Germline CDR1 reads SGHDN; CDR2 reads FVKESK. V lost 4 bases to trimming and J lost 0 bases, with 7 bases between them. This CDR3 reads CASSRQPSGANVLTF. As DNA, the CDR3 is TGTGCCAGCAGCCGACAGCCCTCTGGGGCCAACGTCCTGACTTTC.

The rearrangement joins TRBV7-2 to TRBJ2-7; D remains ambiguous. CDR1 and CDR2 from the germline V gene are SGHTA and FQGNSA. V lost 3 bases and J 2 bases, leaving 8 bases between the germline ends. The CDR3 is made up of 13 amino acids. As DNA, the CDR3 is TGTGCCAGCAGCTTTTACATAGCCTACGAGCAGTACTTC. Its translation is CASSFYIAYEQYF.

The table lists this clone with a few counts. V is TRBV7-8 and J is TRBJ2-2; TRBD1 is a possible D gene (7 bases). V gave up 5 bases and J gave up 5 bases, with 15 bases separating them. Germline lookup yields CDR1 SGHVS and CDR2 FQNEAQ. CDR3 length: 15 amino acids. CDR3 protein: CASSLGQGGTGELFF. The CDR3 DNA is TGTGCCAGCAGCCTGGGGCAGGGGGGTACCGGGGAGCTGTTTTTT.

V gene TRBV11-3 combines with J gene TRBJ2-7; D is undetermined. CDR1 and CDR2 from the germline V gene are SGHNT and YENEEA. With 5 bases removed from V and 0 bases from J, the gap between germline ends came to 11 bases. This CDR3 comprises 14 residues. CDR3 protein: CASSAQSDSYEQYF. The CDR3, as DNA: TGTGCCAGCAGCGCTCAAAGCGACTCCTACGAGCAGTACTTC.

This chain joins TRBV15 and TRBJ1-4; D is unresolved. Between the trimmed V and J ends, which lost 2 bases and 10 bases, there was a span of 14 bases. The germline CDR1 and CDR2 sequences are LNHNV and YYDKDF (reference sequence). This CDR3 has 14 residues. The CDR3 DNA is TGTGCCACCAGCAGACGGAAGGAGGAGGGAAAACTGTTTTTT. Its protein product is CATSRRKEEGKLFF. Full variable domain (missing parts from reference TRBV15 and TRBJ1-4): DAMVIQNPRYQVTQFGKPVTLSCSQTLNHNVMYWYQQKSSQAPKLLFHYYDKDFNNEADTPDNFQSRRPNTSFCFLDIRSPGLGDTAMYLCATSRRKEEGKLFFGSGTQLSVL.

The table lists this clone with a few counts. The chain employs TRBV7-2 and TRBJ1-3; no definite D call. CDR1 and CDR2 (germline): SGHTA, FQGNSA. Trimming left V 3 bases short and J 0 bases short, with 6 bases between. The CDR3 runs 14 residues. CDR3 nucleotide sequence: TGTGCCAGCAGCTTTTGGTACTCTGGAAACACCATATATTTT. Translating gives CASSFWYSGNTIYF.

This clone has more than one count but fewer than ten. The chain has TRBV19 and TRBJ2-7; D possibly matches TRBD1 or TRBD2 (5 bases each). Germline V gene sequence: CDR1 LNHDA, CDR2 SQIVND (reference sequence). The CDR3 has 13 residues. Trimming took off 4 bases at V and 7 bases at J, with 14 bases between the two ends. The CDR3 DNA follows: TGTGCCAGTAGTAGGGGACGGTTTCAGGAGCAGTACTTC. Its translation: CASSRGRFQEQYF.

The chain couples TRBV28 to TRBJ2-7; 9 nucleotides line up with TRBD1. V shed 6 bases, J shed 1 base, and the junction held 10 bases outside the gene matches. Germline CDR1 is MDHEN and CDR2 is SYDVKM. This CDR3 region has 16 residues. The CDR3: CASSLKPGTGSYEQYF. In DNA form, the CDR3 reads TGTGCCAGCAGCCTTAAGCCTGGGACAGGGTCCTACGAGCAGTACTTC. Based on the CDR3 plus reference TRBV28 and TRBJ2-7, the full variable domain is DVKVTQSSRYLVKRTGEKVFLECVQDMDHENMFWYRQDPGLGLRLIYFSYDVKMKEKGDIPEGYSVSREKKERFSLILESASTNQTSMYLCASSLKPGTGSYEQYFGPGTRLTVT.

The rearrangement links TRBV9 to TRBJ2-5, with D unresolved. Germline V gene sequence: CDR1 SGDLS, CDR2 YYNGEE. V shed 4 bases and J shed 1 base, with 14 bases lying between them. The CDR3 is 15 amino acids. The CDR3 DNA follows: TGTGCCAGCAGCCCCAGTTCGACAATCCAAGAGACCCAGTACTTC. This gives the protein CASSPSSTIQETQYF.

To note about this clone: A junction end diverges from the germline sequence, so it may reflect a read error. The chain links TRBV10-3 to TRBJ1-1; the D is unclear. Germline CDR1 reads ENHRY; CDR2 reads SYGVKD. The CDR3 is 14 residues long. The chain's CDR3 is CASSEGLGRTEAFF. The CDR3 DNA reads as TGTGCCAGCAGTGAAGGGTTGGGTCGGACTGAAGCTTTCTTT.

The V gene is TRBV6-1, the J gene TRBJ1-3; D is possibly TRBD1 (6 bases). V lost 0 bases and J 7 bases, leaving 10 bases between the germline ends. Germline V gene sequence: CDR1 MNHNS, CDR2 SASEGT. The length of the CDR3 is 14 residues. The CDR3 reads CASSEAGQWNTIYF. The CDR3 DNA reads TGTGCCAGCAGTGAAGCGGGACAATGGAACACCATATATTTT.

This clone was observed a few times. The CDR3 protein is CASSFRSGRGGNEQFF. CDR3 coding DNA: TGTGCCAGCAGCTTTCGAAGCGGGAGGGGGGGCAATGAGCAGTTCTTC. The V call is TRBV7-6, the J call TRBJ2-1, with TRBD2 identical over 10 bases. Looked up from germline, CDR1 is SGHVS and CDR2 is FNYEAQ. The CDR3 is 16 residues long. Trimming removed 3 bases from V and 6 bases from J; junction bases left unmatched: 8.

The rearrangement links TRBV5-5 to TRBJ2-2; D remains unclear. V gave up 0 bases and J gave up 3 bases, with 9 bases separating them. CDR1 is SGHKS, CDR2 YYEKEE, per germline (reference sequence). This CDR3 contains 15 residues. CDR3 in amino acids: CASSLDVYHTGELFF. Here the CDR3 DNA reads TGTGCCAGCAGCTTGGATGTCTACCACACCGGGGAGCTGTTTTTT.

This clone showed up just once. The chain employs TRBV2 and TRBJ2-7, with D possibly matching TRBD1 (6 bases). V gave up 1 base and J gave up 6 bases, with 10 bases separating them. The CDR3 is 13 residues long. Per the germline V gene, CDR1 is SNHLY and CDR2 is FYNNEI. For the CDR3, the DNA is TGTGCCAGCAGTGAAGAGGGGGTAAGCGAGCAGTACTTC. Translating gives CASSEEGVSEQYF.

The chain joins TRBV2 to TRBJ2-3; tentative D call: TRBD2 (6 bases). Germline V lookup: CDR1 SNHLY, CDR2 FYNNEI. This CDR3 has 16 residues. Trimming shortened V by 6 bases and J by 0 bases, and 16 bases separated the two germline ends. CDR3 nucleotides: TGTGCCAGCAGGGGACTCCGGGGCCCAAGCACAGATACGCAGTATTTT. This translates into CASRGLRGPSTDTQYF.

The DNA of the CDR3 is TGTGCCAACAGGCCTCTTGGACAGGGCTACGAGCAGTACTTC. Its translation: CANRPLGQGYEQYF. V gene TRBV5-6 combines with J gene TRBJ2-7; 8 nucleotides agree with TRBD1. J lost 3 bases, V lost 9 bases, and 11 bases had no gene match. This CDR3 is 14 amino acids long. The germline gives CDR1 SGHDT, CDR2 YYEEEE.

As to this clone: Distinct nucleotide sequences in the sample also encode this CDR3. The chain uses TRBV27 and TRBJ2-4, with D hard to call. Trimming pared 2 bases from V and 3 bases from J, leaving 5 bases between. Germline CDR1 reads MNHEY; CDR2 reads SMNVEV (reference sequence). The CDR3 consists of 13 residues. The CDR3 loop is CASSLGVKNIQYF. In DNA form, the CDR3 reads TGTGCCAGCAGTTTAGGGGTCAAAAACATTCAGTACTTC.

The chain employs TRBV30 and TRBJ1-5; 9 nucleotides align to TRBD1. Trimming cost V 0 bases and J 9 bases; bases outside gene matches: 9. CDR3 length: 15 residues. Germline-derived CDR1 and CDR2 are GTSNPN and SVGIG (reference sequence). The CDR3 DNA follows: TGTGCCTGGAGTGTACGTACAGGGGGCCGTTCGCCCCAGCATTTT. Its translation is CAWSVRTGGRSPQHF.

In DNA, the CDR3 is TGTGCCAGCAGCGCTCCGGGACTAGCGGGAGTAGCCACCTACAATGAGCAGTTCTTC. This codes for CASSAPGLAGVATYNEQFF. This chain links TRBV9 with TRBJ2-1; 14 bases agree with TRBD2. With V trimmed by 3 bases and J by 2 bases, 10 bases remained unmatched. The CDR3 is made up of 19 amino acids. Germline V gives CDR1 SGDLS, CDR2 YYNGEE.

The rearrangement joins TRBV19 to TRBJ1-5; 7 bases line up with TRBD1. Losses at the gene ends were 4 bases for V and 9 bases for J; bases not matched to a gene: 0. Per germline, CDR1 LNHDA and CDR2 SQIVND (reference sequence). The CDR3 has 11 residues. CDR3 residues: CASSNRGPQHF. The CDR3 DNA follows: TGTGCCAGTAGTAACAGGGGGCCCCAGCATTTT.

The V call is TRBV18, the J call TRBJ2-2; D may be TRBD2 (6 bases). The CDR3 covers 15 residues. The V end was cut by 2 bases, the J end by 4 bases, with 11 bases between. The germline gives CDR1 KGHSH, CDR2 LQKENI. CDR3 coding DNA: TGTGCCAGCTCACCATACACTAGCAGCACCGGGGAGCTGTTTTTT. Its protein is CASSPYTSSTGELFF.

This CDR3 is CASSQEVSSGANVLTF. The CDR3 DNA follows: TGTGCCAGCTCACAAGAAGTGAGCTCTGGGGCCAACGTCCTGACTTTC. The chain has TRBV18 and TRBJ2-6; D ambiguous. Between the trimmed V and J ends, which lost 4 bases and 0 bases, there was a span of 10 bases. Germline CDR1 and CDR2: KGHSH and LQKENI. This CDR3 is 16 amino acids long.

The chain employs TRBV7-6 and TRBJ2-2; D unclear. V lost 2 bases and J lost 5, with 6 bases in between. The CDR3 sequence is 13 residues long. CDR1 is SGHVS and CDR2 is FNYEAQ in the germline V gene. In DNA form, the CDR3 reads TGTGCCAGCAGCTTACCACTTACCGGGGAGCTGTTTTTT. Protein sequence: CASSLPLTGELFF.

This rearrangement joins TRBV29-1 to TRBJ2-5; D is undetermined. V lost 5 bases and J 2 bases, leaving 6 bases between the germline ends. The V gene's germline CDR1 is SQVTM and CDR2 ANQGSEA. CDR3 size: 11 residues. The CDR3 sequence: CSVTLQETQYF. For the CDR3, the DNA is TGCAGCGTTACCTTGCAAGAGACCCAGTACTTC.

The chain is built from TRBV4-2 and TRBJ1-1; no firm D call. There are 15 residues in the CDR3. The germline V gene encodes CDR1 LGHNA and CDR2 YNFKEQ. V was cut by 1 base and J by 0 bases, with 9 bases left in between. CDR3 sequence: CASSQAEYLNTEAFF. In DNA form, the CDR3 reads TGTGCCAGCAGCCAAGCCGAGTACTTGAACACTGAAGCTTTCTTT.

A single count supports this clone. The V gene is TRBV18, the J gene TRBJ2-1; TRBD1 aligns across 8 bases. From germline, CDR1 is KGHSH and CDR2 LQKENI. CDR3 length: 18 residues. V was pared by 3 bases and J by 5 bases, with 15 bases of the junction left unmatched. The CDR3: CASSPGSGGFSGNNEQFF. The CDR3 DNA is TGTGCCAGCTCACCTGGTTCAGGGGGCTTCAGCGGTAACAATGAGCAGTTCTTC. The entire variable domain, with the rest obtained from reference TRBV18 and TRBJ2-1, is as follows: NAGVMQNPRHLVRRRGQEARLRCSPMKGHSHVYWYRQLPEEGLKFMVYLQKENIIDESGMPKERFSAEFPKEGPSILRIQQVVRGDSAAYFCASSPGSGGFSGNNEQFFGPGTRLTVL.

The chain is built from TRBV7-3 and TRBJ2-5; TRBD2 aligns across 9 bases. Germline V gene lookup returns CDR1 SGHTA and CDR2 FQGTGA. The J segment lost 4 bases and the V segment lost 1 base, leaving 1 base of the junction unmatched. The CDR3 extends over 14 amino acids. Here the CDR3 reads CASSLSGRAETQYF. The CDR3 nucleotides are TGTGCCAGCAGCTTAAGCGGGAGGGCAGAGACCCAGTACTTC.